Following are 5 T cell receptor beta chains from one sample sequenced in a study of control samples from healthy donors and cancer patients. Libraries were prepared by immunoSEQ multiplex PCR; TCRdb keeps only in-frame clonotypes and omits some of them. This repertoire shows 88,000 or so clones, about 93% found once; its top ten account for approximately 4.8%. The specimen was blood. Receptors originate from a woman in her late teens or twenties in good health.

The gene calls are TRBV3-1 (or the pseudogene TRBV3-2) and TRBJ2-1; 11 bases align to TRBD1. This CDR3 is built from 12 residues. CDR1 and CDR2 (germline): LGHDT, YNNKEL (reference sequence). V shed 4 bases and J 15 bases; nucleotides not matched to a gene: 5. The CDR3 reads CASSPGQGARFF. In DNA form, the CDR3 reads TGTGCCAGCAGCCCCGGACAGGGGGCCCGGTTCTTC.

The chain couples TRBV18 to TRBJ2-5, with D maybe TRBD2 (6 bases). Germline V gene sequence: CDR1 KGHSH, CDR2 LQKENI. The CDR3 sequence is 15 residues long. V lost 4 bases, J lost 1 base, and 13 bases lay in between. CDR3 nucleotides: TGTGCCAGCTCACTACGGGACTTGTCCCAAGAGACCCAGTACTTC. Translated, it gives CASSLRDLSQETQYF.

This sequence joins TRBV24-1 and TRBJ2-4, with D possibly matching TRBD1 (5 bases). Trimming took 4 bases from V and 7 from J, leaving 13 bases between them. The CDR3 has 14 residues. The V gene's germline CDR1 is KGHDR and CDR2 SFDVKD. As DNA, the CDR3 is TGTGCCACCAGTGAATCCAGGGTAGGGAACATTCAGTACTTC. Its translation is CATSESRVGNIQYF.

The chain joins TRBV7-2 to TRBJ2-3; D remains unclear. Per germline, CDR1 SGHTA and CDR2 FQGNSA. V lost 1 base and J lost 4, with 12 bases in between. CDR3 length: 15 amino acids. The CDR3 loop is CASSLGPNPADTQYF. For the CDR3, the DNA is TGTGCCAGCAGCTTAGGCCCAAACCCAGCAGATACGCAGTATTTT.

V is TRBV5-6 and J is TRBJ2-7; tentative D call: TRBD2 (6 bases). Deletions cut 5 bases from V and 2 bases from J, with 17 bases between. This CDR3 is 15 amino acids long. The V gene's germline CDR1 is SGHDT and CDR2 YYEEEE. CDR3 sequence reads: CASSSGDHQTYEQYF. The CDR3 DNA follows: TGTGCCAGCAGTTCGGGGGACCACCAAACCTACGAGCAGTACTTC.